The 20 T cell receptor beta chains given below trace back to one sample, sequenced in a study of T cell changes during pregnancy in multiple sclerosis. Sequencing was performed with immunoSEQ multiplex PCR; in TCRdb, only in-frame clones are kept and a portion is missing. The sample includes almost 35,000 clones, roughly 93% seen only once; the top ten take 3.5% to 5.5%. Sequencing was performed on peripheral blood, taken in the second trimester of pregnancy. The source is a female donor in good health, enrolled as a control in a pregnancy study.

This CDR3 reads CASSVGGQASYEQYF. CDR3 in DNA: TGTGCCAGCAGCGTAGGAGGGCAGGCGTCCTACGAGCAGTACTTC. The chain uses TRBV9 and TRBJ2-7; TRBD2 is a possible D gene (5 bases). The CDR3 is 15 residues long. Germline assignment: CDR1 SGDLS and CDR2 YYNGEE. Trimming cost V 0 bases and J 1 base, with 11 bases left between them.

The CDR3 nucleotides read TGCGCCAGCAGCCGAGCCGACAGCCAAGAGACCCAGTACTTC. Its protein is CASSRADSQETQYF. The rearrangement links TRBV4-1 to TRBJ2-5; TRBD1 is a possible D gene (5 bases). CDR3 length: 14 amino acids. The V gene's germline CDR1 is MGHRA and CDR2 YSYEKL. Trimming stripped 4 bases from V and 1 base from J, with 10 bases between.

The gene calls are TRBV19 and TRBJ1-1, with unresolved D. Trimming took off 7 bases at V and 1 base at J, with 10 bases between the two ends. The germline V gene has CDR1 LNHDA and CDR2 SQIVND (reference sequence). The CDR3 consists of 13 residues. CDR3 amino acids: CASKLAGNTEAFF. The CDR3 DNA follows: TGTGCCAGTAAATTGGCAGGGAACACTGAAGCTTTCTTT.

The chain carries TRBV9 and TRBJ2-5; 8 bases are a match to TRBD2. With 4 bases clipped from V and 5 bases from J, the junction kept 10 bases outside the gene matches. CDR1 and CDR2 from the germline V gene are SGDLS and YYNGEE. This CDR3 has 15 residues. The CDR3 loop is CASSSPGRGGETQYF. The DNA of the CDR3 is TGTGCCAGCAGCAGTCCCGGGAGGGGAGGGGAGACCCAGTACTTC.

The chain employs TRBV5-8 and TRBJ2-5, with D possibly TRBD2 on 5 matching bases. The J call is uncertain, as TRBJ2-7 better fits the DNA end. The germline V gene encodes CDR1 SGHTS and CDR2 YDEGEE. The length of the CDR3 is 12 residues. DNA for the CDR3: TGTGCCAGCAGCTCCGGGAACCACGAGCAGTACTTC. Translation: CASSSGNHEQYF.

The chain recombines TRBV4-2 with TRBJ1-4; D call uncertain. CDR3 length: 16 amino acids. Looked up from germline, CDR1 is LGHNA and CDR2 is YNFKEQ. V lost 4 bases to trimming and J lost 2 bases, with 14 bases between them. CDR3 amino acids: CASSRQTGGTNEKLFF. The CDR3 region has the DNA TGTGCCAGCAGCCGCCAAACCGGAGGGACTAATGAAAAACTGTTTTTT.

This clone was observed a single time. The genes are TRBV27 and TRBJ2-7; 8 nucleotides match TRBD2. The V gene end was trimmed by 5 bases and the J gene end by 1 base; junction bases not matched to a gene: 4. This CDR3 has 14 amino acids. CDR1 MNHEY and CDR2 SMNVEV come from the germline V gene (reference sequence). The CDR3 region has the DNA TGTGCCAGCAGTCTCGGGAGGGGATCCTACGAGCAGTACTTC. Protein sequence: CASSLGRGSYEQYF.

The rearrangement joins TRBV29-1 to TRBJ1-1; D call uncertain. The CDR3 loop spans 13 amino acids. Between the trimmed V and J ends, which lost 7 bases and 6 bases, there was a span of 18 bases. CDR1 and CDR2 from the germline V gene are SQVTM and ANQGSEA. CDR3 bases: TGCAGCGGGTTGACACCCCTGGCGTCTGAAGCTTTCTTT. Encoded protein: CSGLTPLASEAFF.

This clone was seen only once. This chain links TRBV2 with TRBJ2-5, with D maybe TRBD1 (7 bases). Trimming took off 4 bases at V and 5 bases at J, with 14 bases between the two ends. The CDR3 has 14 residues. From germline, CDR1 is SNHLY and CDR2 FYNNEI. Here the CDR3 reads CASSGQGRGETQYF. The CDR3, as DNA: TGTGCCAGCAGTGGACAGGGCCGGGGGGAGACCCAGTACTTC.

J is TRBJ1-1 and V is TRBV6-6; D gene uncertain. The CDR3 has 14 residues. Deletions cut 0 bases from V and 0 bases from J, with 5 bases between. CDR1 is MNHNY and CDR2 is SVGAGI in the germline V gene (reference sequence). CDR3 DNA: TGTGCCAGCAGTTACTCTAACATGAACACTGAAGCTTTCTTT. It codes for CASSYSNMNTEAFF.

The chain combines TRBV13 with TRBJ2-3; the D is unclear. With 5 bases removed from V and 4 bases from J, the gap between germline ends came to 13 bases. CDR3 size: 14 residues. CDR1 is PRHDT, CDR2 FYEKMQ, per germline (reference sequence). This CDR3 is CASSIPLGADTQYF. The CDR3 nucleotides are TGTGCCAGCAGCATACCTTTAGGAGCAGATACGCAGTATTTT.

This clone has only one observation. This chain links TRBV6-6 with TRBJ2-7; D call uncertain. The CDR3 extends over 13 amino acids. CDR1 is MNHNY and CDR2 is SVGAGI in the germline V gene (reference sequence). The V gene lost 4 bases and the J gene lost 0 bases, with 7 bases spanning the gap. The CDR3 region is CASSLRFSYEQYF. The CDR3 bases are TGTGCCAGCAGTTTGAGATTCTCCTACGAGCAGTACTTC.

This chain uses TRBV11-2 with TRBJ2-7; 7 nucleotides agree with TRBD2. There are 15 residues in the CDR3. Germline CDR1 is SGHAT and CDR2 is FQNNGV. V shed 1 base, J shed 6 bases, and the junction held 9 bases outside the gene matches. The CDR3: CASSLGRIAGVEQYF. CDR3 coding DNA: TGTGCCAGCAGCTTAGGGAGGATCGCGGGGGTCGAGCAGTACTTC.

The gene calls are TRBV28 and TRBJ2-7; D ambiguous. Germline V gene lookup returns CDR1 MDHEN and CDR2 SYDVKM. V gave up 3 bases and J gave up 0 bases, with 9 bases separating them. There are 14 residues in the CDR3. The CDR3 DNA reads TGTGCCAGCAGTTTGAAGCGCCGCTCCTACGAGCAGTACTTC. This gives the protein CASSLKRRSYEQYF. The full variable domain, completed using reference TRBV28 and TRBJ2-7, is DVKVTQSSRYLVKRTGEKVFLECVQDMDHENMFWYRQDPGLGLRLIYFSYDVKMKEKGDIPEGYSVSREKKERFSLILESASTNQTSMYLCASSLKRRSYEQYFGPGTRLTVT.

This sequence joins TRBV6-1 and TRBJ2-7; no definite D call. CDR3 length equals 12 residues. Trimming took off 6 bases at V and 3 bases at J, with 9 bases between the two ends. Per the germline V gene, CDR1 is MNHNS and CDR2 is SASEGT. For the CDR3, the DNA is TGTGCCAGCAGGGGCCTTAACTACGAGCAGTACTTC. It yields the protein CASRGLNYEQYF.

This clone was counted a single time. The rearrangement joins TRBV18 to TRBJ1-2; 9 bases agree with TRBD1. With 1 base clipped from V and 3 bases from J, the junction kept 9 bases outside the gene matches. This CDR3 has 17 residues. Germline values: CDR1 KGHSH, CDR2 LQKENI. CDR3 loop: CASSPLWGTGPDYGYTF. The CDR3 region has the DNA TGTGCCAGCTCACCACTTTGGGGGACAGGGCCCGACTATGGCTACACCTTC.

This chain connects TRBV9 to TRBJ1-2; the D is unclear. Trimming left V 7 bases short and J 4 bases short, with 14 bases between. This CDR3 region has 13 residues. The V gene's germline CDR1 is SGDLS and CDR2 YYNGEE. CDR3 sequence reads: CASSAGNGYGYTF. CDR3 DNA: TGTGCCAGCTCTGCGGGGAATGGCTATGGCTACACCTTC.

The V gene is TRBV19, the J gene TRBJ2-3; D remains unclear. In germline, CDR1 is LNHDA, CDR2 SQIVND (reference sequence). The V end lost 5 bases, the J end lost 2 bases, and 8 bases lay between the germline ends. This CDR3 spans 13 amino acids. CDR3 DNA: TGTGCCAGTAGTCCCCAGTCCACAGATACGCAGTATTTT. Protein product: CASSPQSTDTQYF.

The rearrangement links TRBV11-2 to TRBJ1-2; D might be TRBD1 (5 bases). The CDR3 is 15 amino acids. Germline CDR1 SGHAT, CDR2 FQNNGV. The V end was cut by 4 bases, the J end by 2 bases, with 14 bases between. The CDR3 here is CASSSRTQDNYGYTF. The CDR3 nucleotides are TGTGCCAGCAGCTCTCGGACACAAGACAACTATGGCTACACCTTC.

The chain has TRBV6-1 and TRBJ2-7, with D possibly being TRBD2 (6 bases). V was pared by 6 bases and J by 5 bases, with 11 bases between. This CDR3 contains 12 residues. From germline, CDR1 is MNHNS and CDR2 SASEGT. The CDR3 DNA follows: TGTGCCAGCAGAGGGAGGTCCGACGAGCAGTACTTC. Amino acid sequence: CASRGRSDEQYF.